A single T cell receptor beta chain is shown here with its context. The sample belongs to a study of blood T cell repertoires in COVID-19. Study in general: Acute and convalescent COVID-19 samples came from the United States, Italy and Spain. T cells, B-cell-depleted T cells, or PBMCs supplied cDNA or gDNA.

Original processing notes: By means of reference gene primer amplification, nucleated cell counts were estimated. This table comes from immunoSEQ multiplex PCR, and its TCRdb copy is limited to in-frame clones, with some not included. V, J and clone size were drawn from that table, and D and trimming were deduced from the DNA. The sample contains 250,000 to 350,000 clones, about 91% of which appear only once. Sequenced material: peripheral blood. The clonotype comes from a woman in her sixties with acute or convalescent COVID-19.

The CDR3 region is CASSEGDGSSGNTIYF. The CDR3 DNA sequence: TGTGCCAGCAGTGAAGGCGACGGGAGCTCTGGAAACACCATATATTTT. The chain recombines TRBV6-1 with TRBJ1-3, with D hard to call. The length of the CDR3 is 16 residues. V gave up 1 base and J gave up 0 bases, with 10 bases separating them. In germline, CDR1 is MNHNS, CDR2 SASEGT.